This paragraph covers one T cell receptor (beta chain) sequence. These data belong to a study of brain T cells in children with intractable seizures. Measured with immunoSEQ multiplex PCR; TCRdb has only the in-frame clones, and not every one. The sample holds about 340,000 clones, 85% to 95% seen once. This CDR3 spans 14 amino acids. Germline loops: CDR1 LGHNA, CDR2 YNFKEQ. The junction had 7 bases not matched to a gene; V was cut back by 3 bases and J by 5 bases. The time point denotes: blood from clinic visit 5 months post-surgery; TSC patient then seizure free. Patients received at least one anti-epileptic drug before surgery.

Sequencing used peripheral blood, obtained 4 to 5 months after surgery. This sequence joins TRBV4-2 and TRBJ2-7; 7 bases are a match to TRBD1. The clonotype was recovered from a boy younger than two with tuberous sclerosis and intractable seizures. CDR3 bases: TGTGCCAGCAGCCAGTTAGTAGGGGGCAACGAGCAGTACTTC. Translating gives CASSQLVGGNEQYF.